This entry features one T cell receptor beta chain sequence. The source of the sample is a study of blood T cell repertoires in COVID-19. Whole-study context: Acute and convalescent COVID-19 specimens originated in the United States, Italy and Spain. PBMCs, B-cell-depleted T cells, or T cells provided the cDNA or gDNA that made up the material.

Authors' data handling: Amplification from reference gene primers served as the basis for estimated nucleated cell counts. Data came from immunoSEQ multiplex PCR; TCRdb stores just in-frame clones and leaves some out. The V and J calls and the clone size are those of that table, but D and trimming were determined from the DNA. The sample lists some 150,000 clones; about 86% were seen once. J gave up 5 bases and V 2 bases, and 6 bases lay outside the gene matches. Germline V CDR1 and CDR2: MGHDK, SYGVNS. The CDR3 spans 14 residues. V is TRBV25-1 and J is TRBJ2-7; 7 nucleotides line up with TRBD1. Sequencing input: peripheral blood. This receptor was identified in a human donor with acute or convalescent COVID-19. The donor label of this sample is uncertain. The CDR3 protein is CASSEQGRGNEQYF. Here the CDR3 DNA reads TGTGCCAGCAGTGAACAAGGCAGGGGGAACGAGCAGTACTTC.